A single sample gave rise to the 21 T cell receptor beta chains below, sequenced in a study of cytotoxic CD8 clonotypes in ibrutinib-treated CLL. Assay: immunoSEQ multiplex PCR; the TCRdb copy retains only in-frame clones and omits some. Counted here are about 130,000 clones, about 85% occurring once; the ten biggest clones make up roughly 3.3%. The sample in question was PBMCs, obtained after 24 months of ibrutinib treatment. These receptors came from a human donor with chronic lymphocytic leukemia.

This rearrangement joins TRBV7-2 to TRBJ1-1; tentative D call: TRBD1 (5 bases). The length of the CDR3 is 15 residues. CDR1 and CDR2 from the germline V gene are SGHTA and FQGNSA. V lost 5 bases and J 3 bases, leaving 16 bases between the germline ends. CDR3 DNA sequence: TGTGCCAGCAGCCATCTACTTGGAGGGGACACTGAAGCTTTCTTT. The encoded protein is CASSHLLGGDTEAFF. Together with reference TRBV7-2 and TRBJ1-1, the CDR3 gives the full variable domain: GAGVSQSPSNKVTEKGKDVELRCDPISGHTALYWYRQSLGQGLEFLIYFQGNSAPDKSGLPSDRFSAERTGGSVSTLTIQRTQQEDSAVYLCASSHLLGGDTEAFFGQGTRLTVV.

The CDR3 nucleotides are TGTGCCAGCAGCGGACGGACAGGGGGGAGTAATTCACCCCTCCACTTT. Protein sequence: CASSGRTGGSNSPLHF. The chain recombines TRBV5-4 with TRBJ1-6; 10 bases are a match to TRBD1. CDR1 is SGHNT, CDR2 YYREEE, per germline (reference sequence). V trimming: 4 bases; J trimming: 6 bases; junction bases outside the gene matches: 7. The CDR3 runs 16 residues.

J is TRBJ2-5 and V is TRBV30; 7 nucleotides match TRBD1. This CDR3 is 14 amino acids long. V was pared by 4 bases and J by 5 bases, with 10 bases of the junction left unmatched. Per germline, CDR1 GTSNPN and CDR2 SVGIG (reference sequence). CDR3: CAWTPGGSRETQYF. In nucleotides, the CDR3 is TGTGCCTGGACCCCAGGGGGTTCTCGGGAGACCCAGTACTTC.

V gene TRBV5-1 combines with J gene TRBJ2-1, with D tentatively TRBD2 (5 bases). Trimming cost V 2 bases and J 1 base, with 7 bases left between them. The CDR3 extends over 14 amino acids. Looked up from germline, CDR1 is SGHRS and CDR2 is YFSETQ. The CDR3 is CASSFGDSYNEQFF. The CDR3, as DNA: TGCGCCAGCAGCTTCGGGGATTCCTACAATGAGCAGTTCTTC.

In this sample, this clone turned up a few times. This chain uses TRBV1 with TRBJ1-6; the D call in the table, TRBD1, was not verified against the DNA. TRBV1 is listed as a pseudogene. The CDR3 has 16 amino acids. The DNA of the CDR3 is TGCACCAGCAGCCTCCGCCCCGGGACAGTGCGGTCACCCCTCCACTTT. Amino acid sequence: CTSSLRPGTVRSPLHF.

V is TRBV27 and J is TRBJ2-6, with D unclear. This CDR3 has 13 amino acids. Per the germline V gene, CDR1 is MNHEY and CDR2 is SMNVEV (reference sequence). V lost 7 bases and J 0 bases, leaving 4 bases between the germline ends. CDR3 amino acids: CASTNSGANVLTF. The CDR3 region has the DNA TGTGCCAGCACCAACTCTGGGGCCAACGTCCTGACTTTC.

The gene calls are TRBV2 and TRBJ2-7; 10 nucleotides line up with TRBD1. The J segment lost 2 bases and the V segment lost 5 bases, leaving 9 bases of the junction unmatched. Looked up from germline, CDR1 is SNHLY and CDR2 is FYNNEI. CDR3 length: 16 amino acids. CDR3 sequence reads: CASSRPGQGTTYEQYF. Written as DNA, the CDR3 is TGTGCCAGCAGTCGCCCGGGACAGGGGACCACCTACGAGCAGTACTTC.

V gene TRBV19 combines with J gene TRBJ1-4; D is unresolved. The germline V gene has CDR1 LNHDA and CDR2 SQIVND (reference sequence). The CDR3 is 13 amino acids. V was cut by 6 bases and J by 8 bases, with 13 bases left in between. CDR3 protein: CASRPSGGEKLFF. The CDR3 nucleotides read TGTGCCAGTAGACCTTCCGGAGGGGAAAAACTGTTTTTT.

This sequence joins TRBV11-2 and TRBJ2-4; no clear D. The CDR3 is 12 amino acids. CDR1 and CDR2 from the germline V gene are SGHAT and FQNNGV. With 0 bases removed from V and 10 bases from J, the gap between germline ends came to 7 bases. The DNA of the CDR3 is TGTGCCAGCAGCTTAGATCCCCGGATTCAGTACTTC. This translates into CASSLDPRIQYF.

The genes are TRBV18 and TRBJ1-2; unclear D gene. V lost 10 bases and J lost 3, with 15 bases in between. The CDR3 extends over 13 amino acids. CDR1 is KGHSH and CDR2 is LQKENI in the germline V gene. CDR3 in amino acids: CATDRAGYYGYTF. In DNA form, the CDR3 reads TGTGCCACCGACCGGGCAGGTTACTATGGCTACACCTTC. The complete variable domain, with remaining parts taken from reference TRBV18 and TRBJ1-2, reads NAGVMQNPRHLVRRRGQEARLRCSPMKGHSHVYWYRQLPEEGLKFMVYLQKENIIDESGMPKERFSAEFPKEGPSILRIQQVVRGDSAAYFCATDRAGYYGYTFGSGTRLTVV.

The chain combines TRBV5-4 with TRBJ2-3; D remains unclear. There are 16 residues in the CDR3. With 4 bases removed from V and 4 bases from J, the gap between germline ends came to 19 bases. The germline CDR1 and CDR2 sequences are SGHNT and YYREEE (reference sequence). Here the CDR3 DNA reads TGTGCCAGCAGCAGTGAGCAACGGGCTAAGTCAGATACGCAGTATTTT. It encodes CASSSEQRAKSDTQYF.

Note on this clone: Other nucleotide sequences from this sample produce the same CDR3. The gene calls are TRBV18 and TRBJ2-5, with 10 bases identical to TRBD1. The CDR3 is 14 amino acids. J gave up 5 bases and V 6 bases, and 6 bases lay outside the gene matches. Germline V gives CDR1 KGHSH, CDR2 LQKENI. CDR3 region: CASSLDRGRETQYF. The CDR3 DNA is TGTGCCAGCTCGTTAGACAGGGGGCGCGAGACCCAGTACTTC.

The V gene is TRBV9, the J gene TRBJ2-1; 7 bases fit TRBD1. This CDR3 has 17 residues. The J segment lost 9 bases and the V segment lost 0 bases, leaving 15 bases of the junction unmatched. Germline CDR1 is SGDLS and CDR2 is YYNGEE. The CDR3 loop reads CASSVAPRGGGTVEQFF. The CDR3 DNA reads as TGTGCCAGCAGCGTAGCCCCCCGAGGGGGCGGTACGGTTGAGCAGTTCTTC.

The rearrangement links TRBV20-1 to TRBJ2-3; D may be TRBD2 (6 bases). The CDR3 is made up of 11 amino acids. With 8 bases removed from V and 4 bases from J, the gap between germline ends came to 10 bases. CDR1 and CDR2 (germline): DFQATT, SNEGSKA (reference sequence). The CDR3 spells CSNSGADTQYF. For the CDR3, the DNA is TGCAGTAATTCGGGGGCAGATACGCAGTATTTT.

This clone was picked up one time. CDR3 sequence: CASSPMGSSRNTQYF. For the CDR3, the DNA is TGTGCCAGCAGTCCCATGGGTAGCTCTAGAAATACGCAGTATTTT. The V call is TRBV5-6, the J call TRBJ2-3; D not resolved. This CDR3 is 15 amino acids long. Germline V gene lookup returns CDR1 SGHDT and CDR2 YYEEEE. The V end lost 5 bases, the J end lost 7 bases, and 20 bases lay between the germline ends.

DNA of the CDR3: TGCGCCAGCAGCTTGTTCAGTGGCAGGGGGCTCTCTGGGGCCAACGTCCTGACTTTC. It is translated as CASSLFSGRGLSGANVLTF. The chain couples TRBV5-1 to TRBJ2-6; 8 bases are shared with TRBD1. The J segment lost 0 bases and the V segment lost 1 base, leaving 9 bases of the junction unmatched. CDR1 SGHRS and CDR2 YFSETQ come from the germline V gene. The CDR3 consists of 19 residues.

The chain combines TRBV10-3 with TRBJ2-5; maybe TRBD2 (6 bases). The CDR3 is 13 residues long. The germline V and J ends were trimmed by 8 bases and 5 bases, with 15 bases remaining between them. Germline V lookup: CDR1 ENHRY, CDR2 SYGVKD. The CDR3 sequence is CAIGRSGDETQYF. CDR3 bases: TGTGCCATCGGGAGGTCTGGGGATGAGACCCAGTACTTC.

V and J are TRBV5-4 and TRBJ1-2, with D perhaps matching TRBD1 (5 bases). The CDR3 is made up of 14 amino acids. V lost 4 bases and J lost 3, with 13 bases in between. The germline V gene has CDR1 SGHNT and CDR2 YYREEE (reference sequence). CDR3 coding DNA: TGTGCCAGCAGCCTCATAATGGGGGACTATGGCTACACCTTC. The encoded protein is CASSLIMGDYGYTF.

CDR3 coding DNA: TGTGCCAGCAGCTTAGGGTCTTTAGCGGGGGGAATCACAGATACGCAGTATTTT. Translated, it gives CASSLGSLAGGITDTQYF. V gene TRBV11-3 combines with J gene TRBJ2-3; 10 nucleotides line up with TRBD2. Germline lookup yields CDR1 SGHNT and CDR2 YENEEA. Trimming took 1 base from V and 2 from J; bases not matched to a gene: 9. This CDR3 region has 18 residues.

The chain carries TRBV5-1 and TRBJ2-7; maybe TRBD2 (6 bases). Germline V gives CDR1 SGHRS, CDR2 YFSETQ. There are 11 residues in the CDR3. Trimming removed 6 bases at V and 3 bases at J, with 7 bases between. CDR3 nucleotide sequence: TGCGCCAGCAAGGACTACTACGAGCAGTACTTC. It specifies CASKDYYEQYF. The variable domain in full, completed from reference TRBV5-1 and TRBJ2-7, reads KAGVTQTPRYLIKTRGQQVTLSCSPISGHRSVSWYQQTPGQGLQFLFEYFSETQRNKGNFPGRFSGRQFSNSRSEMNVSTLELGDSALYLCASKDYYEQYFGPGTRLTVT.

The J gene is TRBJ1-1, the V gene TRBV15; no clear D. CDR1 is LNHNV and CDR2 is YYDKDF in the germline V gene (reference sequence). The CDR3 has 14 amino acids. V gave up 3 bases and J gave up 1 base, with 9 bases separating them. The CDR3 nucleotides read TGTGCCACCAGCAGGGGCTGGGGGAACACTGAAGCTTTCTTT. Amino acid sequence: CATSRGWGNTEAFF. Drawing the rest from reference TRBV15 and TRBJ1-1, the complete variable domain is DAMVIQNPRYQVTQFGKPVTLSCSQTLNHNVMYWYQQKSSQAPKLLFHYYDKDFNNEADTPDNFQSRRPNTSFCFLDIRSPGLGDTAMYLCATSRGWGNTEAFFGQGTRLTVV.